The 9 T cell receptor beta chains given below trace back to one sample, sequenced in a study of response to subunit inactivated influenza vaccine. TCRdb analysed the RT-PCR reads with MiXCR anew, one entry per CDR3 protein. The profile covers 500,000 to 600,000 distinct CDR3 sequences, with roughly 10% appearing a single time and approximately 9.9% taken by the ten largest. The sample was also linked to a second study, of T cells expressing NK-cell markers. From that paper: Libraries used 5'RACE template switching adding universal primer site and UMIs.

The material sequenced was PBMCs from blood, taken on the day of vaccination. Receptors were obtained from a man in his forties or fifties who received an inactivated influenza vaccine.

The table lists this clonotype with a few counts. The chain couples TRBV12-3 or TRBV12-4 to TRBJ1-2, with 8 bases aligning to TRBD1. V shed 0 bases and J 3 bases; nucleotides not matched to a gene: 6. This CDR3 spans 16 amino acids. The DNA of the CDR3 is TGTGCCAGCAGTTTAGCAGGCCGGGGACAGGACTATGGCTACACCTTC. It yields the protein CASSLAGRGQDYGYTF.

This clonotype was observed a few times. The chain employs TRBV11-1 and TRBJ2-3; 7 bases fit TRBD2. Germline loops: CDR1 SGHAT, CDR2 FQDESV (reference sequence). V shed 0 bases and J 4 bases; nucleotides not matched to a gene: 13. This CDR3 spans 18 amino acids. The CDR3 region has the DNA TGTGCCAGCAGCTTAGCGCTTGGGATAGCGGGCCAGCCAGATACGCAGTATTTT. It yields the protein CASSLALGIAGQPDTQYF.

This clonotype was observed a handful of times. The CDR3 nucleotides read TGTGCCACCAGTGTTAGCGGGGGATCCCAGTTCTTC. Amino acid sequence: CATSVSGGSQFF. The V gene is TRBV24-1, the J gene TRBJ2-1, with 9 bases fitting TRBD2. Germline assignment: CDR1 KGHDR and CDR2 SFDVKD. The J segment lost 13 bases and the V segment lost 5 bases, leaving 5 bases of the junction unmatched. The length of the CDR3 is 12 residues.

The chain uses TRBV4-3 and TRBJ1-4, with no clear D. This CDR3 comprises 18 residues. Germline V lookup: CDR1 LGHNA, CDR2 YSLEER. V was clipped by 0 bases and J by 0 bases, with 14 bases between them. The DNA for the CDR3 is TGCGCCAGCAGCCAAGATAGGCCGGCAGGCACAACTAATGAAAAACTGTTTTTT. Protein sequence: CASSQDRPAGTTNEKLFF.

This clonotype appeared many times. The J gene is TRBJ2-1, the V gene TRBV25-1; 7 bases are shared with TRBD2. This CDR3 has 15 amino acids. With 2 bases clipped from V and 3 bases from J, the junction kept 4 bases outside the gene matches. Germline CDR1 reads MGHDK; CDR2 reads SYGVNS. For the CDR3, the DNA is TGTGCCAGCAGTGAACTAGCGGCACTCTACAATGAGCAGTTCTTC. It encodes CASSELAALYNEQFF.

The sample holds a few counts of this clonotype. The J gene is TRBJ1-1, the V gene TRBV29-1; 8 bases agree with TRBD1. The ends lost 7 bases at V and 1 base at J; junction bases unmatched: 8. The CDR3 covers 14 residues. Germline CDR1 and CDR2: SQVTM and ANQGSEA. CDR3 nucleotide sequence: TGCAGCGAGACAGGGGCCGTGGCGAACACTGAAGCTTTCTTT. It encodes CSETGAVANTEAFF.

Here the CDR3 DNA reads TGTGCCAGCGCACTACAGGGTTCAGCCAAAAACATTCAGTACTTC. Protein product: CASALQGSAKNIQYF. The genes are TRBV28 and TRBJ2-4, with a weak D call TRBD1 (6 bases). Trimming stripped 8 bases from V and 0 bases from J, with 14 bases between. The CDR3 is made up of 15 amino acids. Germline V gives CDR1 MDHEN, CDR2 SYDVKM. Filled out from reference TRBV28 and TRBJ2-4, the complete variable domain reads DVKVTQSSRYLVKRTGEKVFLECVQDMDHENMFWYRQDPGLGLRLIYFSYDVKMKEKGDIPEGYSVSREKKERFSLILESASTNQTSMYLCASALQGSAKNIQYFGAGTRLSVL.

This sequence joins TRBV9 and TRBJ2-5; TRBD1 matches at 8 bases. Germline trimming cut 4 bases from V and 0 bases from J; bases unmatched to any gene: 8. Germline CDR1 reads SGDLS; CDR2 reads YYNGEE. The CDR3 consists of 16 residues. The CDR3 DNA sequence: TGTGCCAGCAGCTCAGACAGGGGCTGGTACCAAGAGACCCAGTACTTC. Protein sequence: CASSSDRGWYQETQYF.

This clonotype turned up a few times. The chain employs TRBV5-1 and TRBJ2-6, with D possibly being TRBD2 (5 bases). Germline V gene lookup returns CDR1 SGHRS and CDR2 YFSETQ. Trimming shortened V by 1 base and J by 0 bases, and 11 bases separated the two germline ends. CDR3 length: 17 amino acids. CDR3 sequence: CASSLPTGSSGANVLTF. In DNA, the CDR3 is TGCGCCAGCAGCTTGCCTACGGGGAGCTCTGGGGCCAACGTCCTGACTTTC.